This entry lists 3 T cell receptor beta chains sequenced from one sample in a study of B cell selection in AIRE deficiency (dated by TCRdb to the late 2010s). The receptor library was made with the immunoSEQ multiplex PCR assay. Sourced from immuneACCESS, this table was stored by TCRdb with only in-frame sequences that have V and J called. A share of the clones is absent; for the studies checked, an unresolved V gene accounts for under half, and the remainder has no known explanation. This sample has some 21,000 clones in its table, and approximately 94% of those were observed once. The ten largest account for just under 2% of the sample. CD4+CD25hiCD127low/negative cells were sorted as the regulatory T cell population. Sequenced material: Tregs sorted from PBMCs. The receptors were gathered from a human donor with AIRE deficiency.

This chain joins TRBV4-1 and TRBJ2-2; 7 nucleotides align to TRBD2. This CDR3 comprises 14 residues. Trimming removed 10 bases from V and 0 bases from J; junction bases left unmatched: 5. Germline V gives CDR1 MGHRA, CDR2 YSYEKL. The CDR3: CATTGGANTGELFF. The CDR3 region has the DNA TGCGCCACCACGGGAGGAGCGAACACCGGGGAGCTGTTTTTT.

This chain joins TRBV11-2 and TRBJ2-2; D is unresolved. Germline-derived CDR1 and CDR2 are SGHAT and FQNNGV. This CDR3 is 15 amino acids long. V was shortened by 5 bases and J by 5 bases, with 15 bases between the two germline ends. This chain's CDR3 is CASSLDRAPTGELFF. DNA of the CDR3: TGTGCCAGCAGCCTGGACCGAGCCCCTACCGGGGAGCTGTTTTTT.

Of note for this clone: The same CDR3 can be traced to other DNA sequences in this sample. The V call is TRBV18, the J call TRBJ2-2; D perhaps matches TRBD1 (6 bases). V was clipped by 4 bases and J by 6 bases, with 15 bases between them. The CDR3 runs to 15 residues. CDR1 and CDR2 from the germline V gene are KGHSH and LQKENI. The CDR3 DNA sequence: TGTGCCAGCTCACGAGGTAACAGGGACGCCGGGGAGCTGTTTTTT. Its protein product is CASSRGNRDAGELFF.